These T cell receptor beta chains were read from a single sample in a study of T-cell reconstitution after alpha-beta-depleted transplantation in children. TCRdb reprocessed the PCR reads with MiXCR, giving one entry per CDR3 protein. Of approximately 430,000 distinct CDR3 sequences in the sample, around 15% were seen once. The sample in question was PBMCs, mostly from graft donor cells, obtained 360 days after TCRalphabeta/CD19-depleted stem cell transplant. The receptors originated from a boy under two years old who had a stem cell transplant for Wiskott-Aldrich syndrome, so the T cells may come from the graft donor. The CDR3 runs from the conserved cysteine through the conserved F or W. Fields, in order: clone size, V gene, J gene, D gene, CDR3 length, CDR3 DNA, CDR3 protein. D genes are given only for firm matches. Clone size is stated in some rows and not others, as once, few, many or a class when expanded.

size: -
V: TRBV12-3/TRBV12-4
J: TRBJ2-7
D: TRBD2
length: 16
DNA: TGTGCCAACAGTTTAGGACCCGGGACTAGCGGCTACGAGCAGTACTTC
CDR3: CANSLGPGTSGYEQYF

size: -
V: TRBV20-1
J: TRBJ2-4
D: TRBD2
length: 14
DNA: TGCAGTGCTAGGACTAGCGGGGGGAAAAACATTCAGTACTTC
CDR3: CSARTSGGKNIQYF

size: few
V: TRBV12-3/TRBV12-4
J: TRBJ2-1
D: -
length: 15
DNA: TGTGCCAGCAGTTTTTATAGCGGTTCCTACAATGAGCAGTTCTTC
CDR3: CASSFYSGSYNEQFF

size: -
V: TRBV24-1
J: TRBJ2-5
D: TRBD1
length: 17
DNA: TGTGCCACCAGTGATTTCTCACCCAGGGGGCCCGGAGAGACCCAGTACTTC
CDR3: CATSDFSPRGPGETQYF

size: -
V: TRBV29-1
J: TRBJ2-7
D: TRBD2
length: 13
DNA: TGCAGCGCTTTTAGCGGGAGGAGGCACGAGCAGTACTTC
CDR3: CSAFSGRRHEQYF

size: few
V: TRBV4-2
J: TRBJ2-2
D: -
length: 18
DNA: TGTGCCAGCAGCCGCGGGACGTGGGGAAAGGGGATGGCGGGGGAGCTGTTTTTT
CDR3: CASSRGTWGKGMAGELFF

size: -
V: TRBV10-3
J: TRBJ2-5
D: -
length: 12
DNA: TGTGCCACCGCGACAGTCCCAGAGACCCAGTACTTC
CDR3: CATATVPETQYF

size: once
V: TRBV12-3/TRBV12-4
J: TRBJ2-3
D: TRBD1
length: 18
DNA: TGTGCCAGCAGTTCTTGGGACAGGGGAGGCGAACGGACAGATACGCAGTATTTT
CDR3: CASSSWDRGGERTDTQYF

size: -
V: TRBV5-1
J: TRBJ2-7
D: TRBD2
length: 14
DNA: TGCGCCAGCAGCTTGAGTAGCGGGAGCGACGAGCAGTACTTC
CDR3: CASSLSSGSDEQYF

size: few
V: TRBV10-3
J: TRBJ2-2
D: -
length: 15
DNA: TGTGCCATCACCCCCCCTATGGTCCCCACCGGGGAGCTGTTTTTT
CDR3: CAITPPMVPTGELFF

size: -
V: TRBV10-2
J: TRBJ2-2
D: TRBD2
length: 16
DNA: TGCGCCAGCAGAGGGACTAGCGGGATCAACACCGGGGAGCTGTTTTTT
CDR3: CASRGTSGINTGELFF

size: few
V: TRBV5-1
J: TRBJ2-5
D: TRBD2
length: 17
DNA: TGCGCCAGCAGCTTGGCTCTAGCGGGGGGGCCGGGTGAGACCCAGTACTTC
CDR3: CASSLALAGGPGETQYF

size: -
V: TRBV5-1
J: TRBJ2-5
D: TRBD2
length: 16
DNA: TGCGCCAGCAGCTTGAGGACTAGCGGGGCCCAAGAGACCCAGTACTTC
CDR3: CASSLRTSGAQETQYF

size: -
V: TRBV18
J: TRBJ1-3
D: -
length: 11
DNA: TGTGCCAGCGCTCAGGGAAACACCATATATTTT
CDR3: CASAQGNTIYF

size: many
V: TRBV3-1
J: TRBJ2-1
D: -
length: 14
DNA: TGTGCCACCGTCGGGCCTCCCCACGGCAAGGAGCAGTTCTTC
CDR3: CATVGPPHGKEQFF

size: -
V: TRBV5-1
J: TRBJ2-3
D: TRBD1
length: 16
DNA: TGCGCCAGCAGCTTGGAGGGACAGGGGCTGACAGATACGCAGTATTTT
CDR3: CASSLEGQGLTDTQYF

size: few
V: TRBV20-1
J: TRBJ2-1
D: TRBD2
length: 15
DNA: TGCAGTGCTATCCCCGCTAGCGGGGGGGCGTATGAGCAGTTCTTC
CDR3: CSAIPASGGAYEQFF

size: many
V: TRBV3-1
J: TRBJ2-1
D: TRBD2
length: 17
DNA: TGTGCCAGCAGCCAAGCTAGCGGGAGTCTTTCCTACAATGAGCAGTTCTTC
CDR3: CASSQASGSLSYNEQFF

size: -
V: TRBV5-1
J: TRBJ2-7
D: TRBD2
length: 16
DNA: TGCGCCAGCAGCTACACTAGCGGGAGGGCGTCCGACGAGCAGTACTTC
CDR3: CASSYTSGRASDEQYF

size: -
V: TRBV7-9
J: TRBJ2-7
D: TRBD1
length: 16
DNA: TGTGCCAGCAGTGGACAGGGATCTCATTCCTCCTACGAGCAGTACTTC
CDR3: CASSGQGSHSSYEQYF

size: -
V: TRBV4-3
J: TRBJ2-2
D: TRBD2
length: 16
DNA: TGCGCCAGCAGCCAACTAGCGGGAGAGGGTAGCGGGGAGCTGTTTTTT
CDR3: CASSQLAGEGSGELFF

size: few
V: TRBV12-3/TRBV12-4
J: TRBJ2-7
D: -
length: 13
DNA: TGTGCCAGCAGTTTACTGTCCCCTCGCGAGCAGTACTTC
CDR3: CASSLLSPREQYF

size: many
V: TRBV6-1
J: TRBJ1-4
D: -
length: 14
DNA: TGTGCCAGCAGTGTGTGGCAGACTAATGAAAAACTGTTTTTT
CDR3: CASSVWQTNEKLFF

size: few
V: TRBV15
J: TRBJ2-4
D: TRBD2
length: 14
DNA: TGTGCCACCAGGGCAGGGACTAGCGGGTACATTCAGTACTTC
CDR3: CATRAGTSGYIQYF

size: few
V: TRBV7-2
J: TRBJ1-2
D: TRBD1
length: 13
DNA: TGTGCCAGCAGACAGGGACAGGTCTATGGCTACACCTTC
CDR3: CASRQGQVYGYTF

size: -
V: TRBV5-1
J: TRBJ2-3
D: -
length: 14
DNA: TGCGCCAGCAGCTTCGGGTTTAGCACAGATACGCAGTATTTT
CDR3: CASSFGFSTDTQYF

size: few
V: TRBV7-9
J: TRBJ1-1
D: -
length: 15
DNA: TGTGCCAGCAGCTTAGAGGCCCAGAGGAACACTGAAGCTTTCTTT
CDR3: CASSLEAQRNTEAFF

size: -
V: TRBV7-8
J: TRBJ2-3
D: -
length: 14
DNA: TGTGCCAGCAGCTTTGGGGATAGCACAGATACGCAGTATTTT
CDR3: CASSFGDSTDTQYF

size: many
V: TRBV4-3
J: TRBJ2-5
D: TRBD2
length: 19
DNA: TGCGCCAGCAGCCATCAAATCCCGGGACTAGCGGGACTCCAAGAGACCCAGTACTTC
CDR3: CASSHQIPGLAGLQETQYF

size: few
V: TRBV24-1
J: TRBJ2-1
D: -
length: 13
DNA: TGTGCCACCAGTGTGTCGGGAGACGGGGAGCAGTTCTTC
CDR3: CATSVSGDGEQFF

size: few
V: TRBV5-1
J: TRBJ2-5
D: -
length: 14
DNA: TGCGCCAGCGGCATTCTGGCAGGGGTAGAGACCCAGTACTTC
CDR3: CASGILAGVETQYF

size: few
V: TRBV20-1
J: TRBJ2-1
D: TRBD2
length: 15
DNA: TGCAGTGCTCCTGCTAGCGGTAGCTCCTACAATGAGCAGTTCTTC
CDR3: CSAPASGSSYNEQFF

size: few
V: TRBV20-1
J: TRBJ2-4
D: -
length: 12
DNA: TGCAGCCCAAGCTTAGCCAAAAACATTCAGTACTTC
CDR3: CSPSLAKNIQYF

size: -
V: TRBV6-2/TRBV6-3
J: TRBJ2-1
D: TRBD2
length: 15
DNA: TGTGCCAGTAGCCTCACGGGGGGATTTGTAAATGAGCAGTTCTTC
CDR3: CASSLTGGFVNEQFF

size: -
V: TRBV11-3
J: TRBJ2-1
D: -
length: 15
DNA: TGTGCCAGCAGCTCCGGGCCCTTCACCTACAATGAGCAGTTCTTC
CDR3: CASSSGPFTYNEQFF